This entry concerns a single TCR beta chain. Its antigen remains unknown. This sample was included in a study of vaccination and CD4 T cells after COVID-19. V gave up 8 bases and J gave up 2 bases, with 16 bases separating them. This CDR3 has 14 amino acids. Germline assignment: CDR1 MNHEY and CDR2 SVGEGT. Notes on the study in general: Among reactive clones from convalescent patients, a median approximately 86% appeared only post-vaccination.

The treatment: 10-day PBMC culture with coronavirus spike peptide pools or control peptides (ViraFEST assay). Days 3 and 7 saw half the medium swapped for fresh IL-2 medium. Cultured CD4+ T cell DNA was sequenced using the Oncomine TCR Beta short-read assay. TCRdb fed the PCR reads into MiXCR, producing one record per CDR3 protein. The sample yields 20,000 or so distinct CDR3 sequences, roughly 29% seen once. The rearrangement links TRBV6-2 or TRBV6-3 to TRBJ2-7, with D perhaps TRBD1 (6 bases). Source material: cultured CD4+ T cells from blood. The sequence derives from a human donor with COVID-19. The CDR3 is CASASTGRPYEQYF. CDR3 in DNA: TGTGCCAGCGCGAGTACAGGGCGCCCCTACGAGCAGTACTTC.